This T cell receptor beta chain was recovered during a study of cytomegalovirus exposure and HLA in healthy donors. A remark on this clone: Its antigen is unidentified.

Primers included in the PCR were 60 Vbeta and 13 Jbeta primers. Assay: immunoSEQ multiplex PCR; the TCRdb copy retains only in-frame clones and omits some. Among around 110,000 clones listed, about 74% were seen once. Study outcomes and limitations: Sequencing probably produced one cluster of sequence variants that were highly shared.

Germline assignment: CDR1 ENHRY and CDR2 SYGVKD. This CDR3 is 15 amino acids long. V was clipped by 2 bases and J by 7 bases; unmatched bases: 8. The rearrangement links TRBV10-3 to TRBJ2-1, with TRBD2 matching 7 bases. The sequenced sample consisted of PBMCs. This clonotype originated in a middle-aged woman in good health and CMV-seropositive. CDR3 region: CAISEIPGGRNEQFF. CDR3 bases: TGTGCCATCAGTGAGATCCCGGGGGGTAGGAATGAGCAGTTCTTC.